The rows below give T cell receptor beta chains drawn from one sample of a study of blood T cell repertoires in COVID-19. Here immunoSEQ multiplex PCR was the method, and the copy in TCRdb shows in-frame clones only, minus some. The sample gives hundreds of thousands of clones, around 86% of which show up once; 4% to 6% is in the top ten. The sample consisted of PBMCs or T cells enriched from blood (not recorded which). These TCRs come from a man between 60 and 75 years old who had recovered from COVID-19. Each CDR3 is given with its conserved first and last residue. Some rows have no size entry. The others give once, few or many, or a class for an expanded clone.

.,TRBJ2-1,TRBV6-2/TRBV6-3,CASSTSGRGSNEQFF
.,TRBJ2-3,TRBV29-1,CSVSGTSRMGTDTQYF
few,TRBJ2-5,TRBV2,CASRDREETQYF
.,TRBJ2-7,TRBV5-4,CASSSGLSYEQYF
.,TRBJ2-2,TRBV7-2,CASSLDAGGVIGELFF
.,TRBJ2-7,TRBV29-1,CSVEFASGRDEQYF
.,TRBJ1-2,TRBV11-2,CASSRQGEGDGYTF
.,TRBJ2-1,TRBV28,CASSYTWASGGNEQFF
.,TRBJ2-3,TRBV7-2,CASSPPRPGRADTQYF
.,TRBJ2-7,TRBV29-1,CSVGATPTGEQYF
.,TRBJ2-3,TRBV7-6,CASSGTRNTQYF
once,TRBJ1-6,TRBV6-5,CASSFEGQGTSPLHF
.,TRBJ2-2,TRBV29-1,CSVDSSRSSGELFF
.,TRBJ2-1,TRBV6-4,CASSHLAGGNEQFF
.,TRBJ2-7,TRBV9,CASSPEPGFSYEQYF
.,TRBJ2-3,TRBV19,CASSPKSLPTDTQYF
.,TRBJ2-5,TRBV3-1/TRBV3-2,CASSLLTFQETQYF
.,TRBJ2-4,TRBV27,CASSFLAELAKNIQYF
.,TRBJ1-4,TRBV27,CASRGQGRGEKLFF
.,TRBJ2-2,TRBV5-1,CASSPKWGLAGDTGELFF
.,TRBJ2-3,TRBV5-1,CASSLGTSTDTQYF
.,TRBJ2-7,TRBV24-1,CATSDPGTGYDEQYF
.,TRBJ2-4,TRBV6-2/TRBV6-3,CASSYLRTSGRNIQYF
once,TRBJ2-3,TRBV20-1,CSASPPPGTGKVSTDTQYF
.,TRBJ1-1,TRBV19,CASRVMGASGEAFF
.,TRBJ1-5,TRBV27,CASSVAGSNQPQHF
once,TRBJ1-2,TRBV7-9,CASTGQRGLGYTF
.,TRBJ1-4,TRBV28,CASSLDRAATNEKLFF
.,TRBJ2-7,TRBV5-1,CASSPTGTSGSYEQYF
.,TRBJ2-1,TRBV7-2,CASSLDPRSTREQFF
.,TRBJ2-7,TRBV6-2/TRBV6-3,CASSNRPTGTDYEQYF
.,TRBJ2-1,TRBV7-9,CASSLRGGTGGSNEQFF
.,TRBJ1-5,TRBV7-2,CASSLVQVPYSNQPQHF
.,TRBJ2-2,TRBV5-1,CASSLNRASNTGELFF
few,TRBJ1-5,TRBV18,CASSPTRGSGQPQHF
.,TRBJ1-5,TRBV2,CASSFSTINNQPQHF
.,TRBJ2-1,TRBV11-2,CASSEGISGRAFEQFF
.,TRBJ2-3,TRBV18,CASSPELADTQYF
.,TRBJ2-1,TRBV7-2,CASSLGRKNEQFF
.,TRBJ1-6,TRBV6-5,CASSSEGTGVSPLHF
.,TRBJ2-2,TRBV7-9,CASSLTPGLAGLGSGELFF
.,TRBJ1-5,TRBV19,CASSIELRRGQPQHF
.,TRBJ2-7,TRBV5-4,CASSPGTSSYEQYF
.,TRBJ1-4,TRBV7-9,CASSAPRDRADEKLFF
.,TRBJ1-2,TRBV6-5,CASSRTAYYGYTF
.,TRBJ1-1,TRBV3-1/TRBV3-2,CASSQDLGTEAFF
.,TRBJ2-1,TRBV7-8,CASSLVGSGTYNEQFF
.,TRBJ2-7,TRBV5-1,CASSSLTGTSYEQYF
.,TRBJ1-3,TRBV28,CASSSPRDSGNTIYF
.,TRBJ2-7,TRBV5-5,CASSLLGLLSQEQYF
.,TRBJ1-2,TRBV29-1,CSPQARGSFDYTF
.,TRBJ1-2,TRBV6-5,CASSPGGDYGYTF
.,TRBJ2-3,TRBV7-9,CASSSGLAGVRTDTQYF
.,TRBJ1-6,TRBV4-3,CASSQEIQGNSPLHF